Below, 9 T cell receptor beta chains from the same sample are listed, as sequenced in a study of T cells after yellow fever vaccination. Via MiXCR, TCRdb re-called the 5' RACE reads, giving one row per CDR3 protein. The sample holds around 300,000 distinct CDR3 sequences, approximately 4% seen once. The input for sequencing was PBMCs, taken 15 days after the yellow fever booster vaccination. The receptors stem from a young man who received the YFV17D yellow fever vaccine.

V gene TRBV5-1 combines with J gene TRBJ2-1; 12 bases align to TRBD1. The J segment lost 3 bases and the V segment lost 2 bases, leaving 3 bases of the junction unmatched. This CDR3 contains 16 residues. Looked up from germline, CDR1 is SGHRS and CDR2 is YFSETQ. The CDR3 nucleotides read TGCGCCAGCAGCTTCGGGACAGGGGGCATCTACAATGAGCAGTTCTTC. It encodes CASSFGTGGIYNEQFF. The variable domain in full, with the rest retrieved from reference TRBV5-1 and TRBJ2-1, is KAGVTQTPRYLIKTRGQQVTLSCSPISGHRSVSWYQQTPGQGLQFLFEYFSETQRNKGNFPGRFSGRQFSNSRSEMNVSTLELGDSALYLCASSFGTGGIYNEQFFGPGTRLTVL.

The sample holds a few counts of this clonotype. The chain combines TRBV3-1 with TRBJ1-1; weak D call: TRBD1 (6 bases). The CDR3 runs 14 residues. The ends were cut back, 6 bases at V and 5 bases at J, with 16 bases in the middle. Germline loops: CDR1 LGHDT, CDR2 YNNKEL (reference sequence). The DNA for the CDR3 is TGTGCCAGCAGTCATTCTGGGGGCATGACTGAAGCTTTCTTT. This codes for CASSHSGGMTEAFF.

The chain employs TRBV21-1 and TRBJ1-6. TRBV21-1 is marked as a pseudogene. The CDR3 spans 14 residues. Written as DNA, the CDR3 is TGTGCCAGCAGCCGTCGGAGGGGCAATTCACCCCTCCACTTT. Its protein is CASSRRRGNSPLHF.

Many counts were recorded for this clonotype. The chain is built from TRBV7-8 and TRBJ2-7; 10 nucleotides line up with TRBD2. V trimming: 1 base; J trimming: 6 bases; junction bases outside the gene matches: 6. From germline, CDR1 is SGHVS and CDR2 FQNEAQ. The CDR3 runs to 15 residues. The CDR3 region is CASSLESLAGTEQYF. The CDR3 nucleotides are TGTGCCAGCAGCTTAGAATCACTAGCGGGGACCGAGCAGTACTTC. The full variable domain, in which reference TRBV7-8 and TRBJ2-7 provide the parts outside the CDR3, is GAGVSQSPRYKVAKRGQDVALRCDPISGHVSLFWYQQALGQGPEFLTYFQNEAQLDKSGLPSDRFFAERPEGSVSTLKIQRTQQEDSAVYLCASSLESLAGTEQYFGPGTRLTVT.

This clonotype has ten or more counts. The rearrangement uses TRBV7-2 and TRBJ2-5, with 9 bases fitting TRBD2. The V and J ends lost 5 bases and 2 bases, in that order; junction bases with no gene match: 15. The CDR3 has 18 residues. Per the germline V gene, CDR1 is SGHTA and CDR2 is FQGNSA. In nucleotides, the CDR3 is TGTGCCAGCAGCCTACGGATCGCGGGGGGGCTAAGACAAGAGACCCAGTACTTC. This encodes CASSLRIAGGLRQETQYF.

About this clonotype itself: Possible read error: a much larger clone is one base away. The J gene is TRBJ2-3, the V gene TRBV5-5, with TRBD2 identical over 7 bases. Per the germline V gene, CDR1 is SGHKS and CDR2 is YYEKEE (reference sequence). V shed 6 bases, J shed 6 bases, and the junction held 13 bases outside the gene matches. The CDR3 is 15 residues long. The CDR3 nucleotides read TGTGCCAGCAATCAATCTCCGGCGCGGGGGGATACGCAGTATTTT. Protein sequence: CASNQSPARGDTQYF.

The CDR3 here is CASSSRVGRFYQPQHF. CDR3 in DNA: TGTGCCAGCAGTTCGCGGGTAGGGCGTTTCTATCAGCCCCAGCATTTT. The genes are TRBV6-1 and TRBJ1-5, with no clear D. The germline CDR1 and CDR2 sequences are MNHNS and SASEGT. Trimming shortened V by 5 bases and J by 5 bases, and 19 bases separated the two germline ends. CDR3 length equals 16 residues.

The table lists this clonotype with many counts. CDR3 sequence reads: CSVDGTGGPGYTF. CDR3 bases: TGCAGCGTTGATGGGACAGGGGGCCCCGGCTACACCTTC. This chain connects TRBV29-1 to TRBJ1-2, with TRBD1 matching over 12 bases. Germline CDR1 reads SQVTM; CDR2 reads ANQGSEA. V was clipped by 3 bases and J by 8 bases; unmatched bases: 4. The CDR3 is 13 amino acids.

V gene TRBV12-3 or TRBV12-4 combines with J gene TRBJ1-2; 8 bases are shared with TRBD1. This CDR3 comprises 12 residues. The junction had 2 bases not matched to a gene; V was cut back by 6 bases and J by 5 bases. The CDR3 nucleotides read TGTGCCAGCAGGACAGGGGAATATGGCTACACCTTC. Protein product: CASRTGEYGYTF.